The 10 T cell receptor beta chains reported below all come from one sample, sequenced in a study of patients with pleural tuberculosis. TCRdb passed the reads through MiXCR, listing each CDR3 protein once. Among around 54,000 distinct CDR3 sequences listed, around 6.7% were seen once. Receptors originate from a human donor with pleural tuberculosis.

This clonotype was counted at least ten times. This rearrangement joins TRBV10-3 to TRBJ1-1; 7 bases align to TRBD1. Trimming cost V 5 bases and J 0 bases; bases outside gene matches: 3. This CDR3 spans 14 amino acids. The germline V gene has CDR1 ENHRY and CDR2 SYGVKD. The CDR3: CAISPDRMNTEAFF. The CDR3 bases are TGTGCCATCAGTCCGGACAGGATGAACACTGAAGCTTTCTTT.

At least ten counts were recorded for this clonotype. The gene calls are TRBV6-2 or TRBV6-3 and TRBJ1-1; possibly TRBD1 for D (6 bases). This CDR3 comprises 18 residues. V lost 0 bases, J lost 3 bases, and 20 bases lay in between. Germline V gene sequence: CDR1 MNHEY, CDR2 SVGEGT. CDR3 DNA: TGTGCCAGCAGTTACTCGAGGGATACCCGGGGGCGCGACACTGAAGCTTTCTTT. As protein: CASSYSRDTRGRDTEAFF.

Points on this clonotype: A read error is possible here, since a much larger clone lies one base away. This chain joins TRBV12-5 and TRBJ2-1, with TRBD1 matching over 7 bases. The V gene's germline CDR1 is LGHNT and CDR2 FRNRAP. The CDR3 runs to 15 residues. Losses at the gene ends were 7 bases for V and 5 bases for J; bases not matched to a gene: 11. The CDR3 region is CASARPGQPNNEQFF. The CDR3 bases are TGTGCTAGTGCCCGACCGGGACAGCCTAACAATGAGCAGTTCTTC.

This clonotype was recorded many times. This rearrangement joins TRBV11-2 to TRBJ1-1, with D hard to call. V was pared by 2 bases and J by 1 base, with 8 bases between. CDR1 and CDR2 from the germline V gene are SGHAT and FQNNGV. CDR3 size: 14 residues. This CDR3 reads CASSLLGRNTEAFF. The CDR3 nucleotides read TGTGCCAGCAGCTTATTAGGGAGGAACACTGAAGCTTTCTTT.

This clonotype was found many times. This chain uses TRBV7-3 with TRBJ2-7, with 10 bases matching TRBD2. This CDR3 has 15 residues. Per the germline V gene, CDR1 is SGHTA and CDR2 is FQGTGA. Trimming took 1 base from V and 3 from J; bases not matched to a gene: 3. The CDR3: CASSLRPSGSYEQYV. The DNA for the CDR3 is TGTGCCAGCAGCTTAAGGCCTAGCGGGAGCTACGAGCAGTACGTC.

This clonotype was picked up many times. The chain recombines TRBV28 with TRBJ2-5; D not resolved. Germline V gives CDR1 MDHEN, CDR2 SYDVKM. V was clipped by 3 bases and J by 1 base, with 9 bases between them. The CDR3 spans 14 residues. The CDR3 spells CASSLGRSQETQYF. The CDR3 DNA is TGTGCCAGCAGTTTGGGCAGGTCCCAAGAGACCCAGTACTTC.

This clonotype was counted many times. This sequence joins TRBV13 and TRBJ2-1; 11 nucleotides align to TRBD2. This CDR3 spans 16 amino acids. Germline CDR1 PRHDT, CDR2 FYEKMQ (reference sequence). J was trimmed by 3 bases and V by 5 bases; bases with no gene match: 6. This CDR3 is CASSPQLAGDYNEQFF. CDR3 sequence (DNA): TGTGCCAGCAGCCCTCAACTAGCGGGAGACTACAATGAGCAGTTCTTC.

J is TRBJ1-5 and V is TRBV12-3 or TRBV12-4; maybe TRBD1 (6 bases). The CDR3 contains 13 residues. V was trimmed by 5 bases and J by 6 bases, leaving 11 bases between them. The CDR3 loop is CASSHQGTQPQHF. Written as DNA, the CDR3 is TGTGCCAGCAGTCATCAGGGGACTCAGCCCCAGCATTTT.

The chain combines TRBV3-1 with TRBJ2-7; TRBD2 matches at 9 bases. Unmatched junction bases numbered 6, after V lost 2 bases and J lost 7 bases. The CDR3 has 14 amino acids. The germline V gene encodes CDR1 LGHDT and CDR2 YNNKEL (reference sequence). CDR3 DNA sequence: TGTGCCAGCAGCCAACAGGGACTAGCATTGGAGCAGTACTTC. It yields the protein CASSQQGLALEQYF.

This clonotype was seen many times. The rearrangement joins TRBV11-1 to TRBJ1-4, with D tentatively TRBD1 (5 bases). The CDR3 length is 13 residues. CDR1 and CDR2 from the germline V gene are SGHAT and FQDESV (reference sequence). V shed 2 bases and J shed 4 bases, with 5 bases lying between them. CDR3 residues: CASSLQGNEKLFF. CDR3 in DNA: TGTGCCAGCAGCTTACAGGGTAATGAAAAACTGTTTTTT.